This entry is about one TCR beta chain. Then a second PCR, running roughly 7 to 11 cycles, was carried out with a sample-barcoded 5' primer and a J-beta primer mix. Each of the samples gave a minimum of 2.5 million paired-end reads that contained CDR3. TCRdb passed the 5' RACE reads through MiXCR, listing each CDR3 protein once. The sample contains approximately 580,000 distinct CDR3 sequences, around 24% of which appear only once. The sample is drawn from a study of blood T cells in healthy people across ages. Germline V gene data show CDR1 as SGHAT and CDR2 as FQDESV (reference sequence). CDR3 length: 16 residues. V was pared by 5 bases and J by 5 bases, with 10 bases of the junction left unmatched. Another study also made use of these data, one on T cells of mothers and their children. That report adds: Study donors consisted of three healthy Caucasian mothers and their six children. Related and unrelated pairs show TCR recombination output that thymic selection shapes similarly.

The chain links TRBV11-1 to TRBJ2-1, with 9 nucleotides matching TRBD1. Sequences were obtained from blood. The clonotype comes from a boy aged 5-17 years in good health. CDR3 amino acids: CASSTRPGTGHNEQFF. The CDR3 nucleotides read TGTGCCAGCAGCACCCGCCCGGGGACAGGGCACAATGAGCAGTTCTTC.